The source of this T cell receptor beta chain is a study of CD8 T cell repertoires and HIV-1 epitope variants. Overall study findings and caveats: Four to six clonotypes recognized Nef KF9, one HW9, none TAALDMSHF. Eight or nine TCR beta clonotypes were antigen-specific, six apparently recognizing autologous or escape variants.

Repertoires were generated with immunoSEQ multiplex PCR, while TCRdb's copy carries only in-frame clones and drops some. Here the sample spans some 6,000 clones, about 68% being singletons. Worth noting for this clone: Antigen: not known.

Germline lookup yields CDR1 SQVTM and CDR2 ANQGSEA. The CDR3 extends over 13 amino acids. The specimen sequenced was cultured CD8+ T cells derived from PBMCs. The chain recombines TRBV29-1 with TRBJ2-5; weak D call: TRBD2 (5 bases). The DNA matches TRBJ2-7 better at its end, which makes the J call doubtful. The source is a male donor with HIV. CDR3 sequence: CSVEGMDSYEQYF. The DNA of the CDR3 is TGCAGCGTCGAGGGAATGGATTCCTACGAGCAGTACTTC.